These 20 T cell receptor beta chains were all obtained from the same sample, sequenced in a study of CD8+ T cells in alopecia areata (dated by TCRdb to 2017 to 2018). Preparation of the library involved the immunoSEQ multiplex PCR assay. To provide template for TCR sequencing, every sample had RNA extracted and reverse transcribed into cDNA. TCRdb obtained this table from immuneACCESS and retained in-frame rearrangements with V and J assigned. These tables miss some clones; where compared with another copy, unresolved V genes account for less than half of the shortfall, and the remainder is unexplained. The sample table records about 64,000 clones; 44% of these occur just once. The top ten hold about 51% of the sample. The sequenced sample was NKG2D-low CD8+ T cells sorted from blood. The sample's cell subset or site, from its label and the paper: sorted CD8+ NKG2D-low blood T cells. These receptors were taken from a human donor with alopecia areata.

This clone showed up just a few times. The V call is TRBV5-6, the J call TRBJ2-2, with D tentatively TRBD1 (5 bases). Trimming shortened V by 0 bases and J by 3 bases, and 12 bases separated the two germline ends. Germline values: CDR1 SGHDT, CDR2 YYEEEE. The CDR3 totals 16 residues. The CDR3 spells CASSLALKGDTGELFF. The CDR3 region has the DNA TGTGCCAGCAGCTTGGCCCTGAAAGGGGACACCGGGGAGCTGTTTTTT.

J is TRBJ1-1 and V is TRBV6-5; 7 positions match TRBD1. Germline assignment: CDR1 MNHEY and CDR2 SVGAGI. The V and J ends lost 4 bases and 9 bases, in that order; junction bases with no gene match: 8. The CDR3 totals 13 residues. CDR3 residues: CASSSGLTGQAFF. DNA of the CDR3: TGTGCCAGCAGTTCCGGTCTGACAGGGCAAGCTTTCTTT.

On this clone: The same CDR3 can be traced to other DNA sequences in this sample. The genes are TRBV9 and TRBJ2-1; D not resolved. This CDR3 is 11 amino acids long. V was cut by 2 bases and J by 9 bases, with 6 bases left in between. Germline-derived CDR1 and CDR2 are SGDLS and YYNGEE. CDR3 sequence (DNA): TGTGCCAGCAGCGTCTCGGGTGAGCAGTTCTTC. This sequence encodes CASSVSGEQFF.

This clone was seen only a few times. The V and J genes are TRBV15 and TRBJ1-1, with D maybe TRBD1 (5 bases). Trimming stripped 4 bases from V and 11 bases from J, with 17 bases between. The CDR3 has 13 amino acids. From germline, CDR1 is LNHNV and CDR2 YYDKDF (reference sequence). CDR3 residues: CATSTLPRQKAFF. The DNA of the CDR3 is TGTGCCACCAGCACTTTGCCACGACAGAAGGCTTTCTTT.

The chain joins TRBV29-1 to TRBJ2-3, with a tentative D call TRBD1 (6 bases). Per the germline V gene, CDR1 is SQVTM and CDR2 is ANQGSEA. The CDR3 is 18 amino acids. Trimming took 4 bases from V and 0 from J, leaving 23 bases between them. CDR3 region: CSVGGGAFYRESTDTQYF. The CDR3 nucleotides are TGCAGCGTTGGGGGCGGCGCCTTTTACAGGGAGAGCACAGATACGCAGTATTTT.

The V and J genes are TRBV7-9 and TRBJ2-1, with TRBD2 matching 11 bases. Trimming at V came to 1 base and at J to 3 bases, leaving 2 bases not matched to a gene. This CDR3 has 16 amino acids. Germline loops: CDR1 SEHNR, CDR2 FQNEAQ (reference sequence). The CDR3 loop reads CASSLGGTSGYNEQFF. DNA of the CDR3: TGTGCCAGCAGCTTAGGAGGGACTAGCGGCTACAATGAGCAGTTCTTC.

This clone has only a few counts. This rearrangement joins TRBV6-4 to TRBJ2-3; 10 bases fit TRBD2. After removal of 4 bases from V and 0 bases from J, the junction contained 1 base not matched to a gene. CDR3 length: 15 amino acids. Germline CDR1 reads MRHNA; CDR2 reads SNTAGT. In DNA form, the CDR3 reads TGTGCCAGCAGTGTGACTAGCGGGAGCACAGATACGCAGTATTTT. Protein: CASSVTSGSTDTQYF.

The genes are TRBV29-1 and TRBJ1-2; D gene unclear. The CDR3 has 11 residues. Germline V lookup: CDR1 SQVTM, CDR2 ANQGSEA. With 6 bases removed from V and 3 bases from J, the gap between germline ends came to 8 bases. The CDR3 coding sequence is TGCAGCGTGCGCTTGGACTATGGCTACACCTTC. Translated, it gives CSVRLDYGYTF.

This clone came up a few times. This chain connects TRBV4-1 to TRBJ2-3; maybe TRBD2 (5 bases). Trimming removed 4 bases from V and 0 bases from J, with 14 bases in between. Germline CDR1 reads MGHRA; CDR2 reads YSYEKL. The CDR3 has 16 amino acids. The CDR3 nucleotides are TGCGCCAGCAGCCTGCGAGCAGGAGGTAGCACAGATACGCAGTATTTT. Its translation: CASSLRAGGSTDTQYF.

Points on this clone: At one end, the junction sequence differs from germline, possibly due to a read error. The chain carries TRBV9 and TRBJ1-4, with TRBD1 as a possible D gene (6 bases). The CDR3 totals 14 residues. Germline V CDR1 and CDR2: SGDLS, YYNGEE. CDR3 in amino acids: CASSASLGRGDLIF. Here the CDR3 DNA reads TGTGCCAGCAGCGCAAGCTTAGGAAGGGGGGACCTCATTTTT.

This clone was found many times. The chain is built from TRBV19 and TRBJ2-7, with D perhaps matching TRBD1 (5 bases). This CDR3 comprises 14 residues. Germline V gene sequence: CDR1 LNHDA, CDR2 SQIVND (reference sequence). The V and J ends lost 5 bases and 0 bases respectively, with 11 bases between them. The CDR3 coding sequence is TGTGCCAGTAGTGCTCTGACAGTCTCCTACGAGCAGTACTTC. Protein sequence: CASSALTVSYEQYF.

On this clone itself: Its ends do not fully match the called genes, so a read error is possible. CDR3 amino acids: CASREGGYTF. In DNA form, the CDR3 reads TGTGCCAGCAGGGAAGGGGGCTACACCTTC. V and J are TRBV2 and TRBJ1-2; D ambiguous. The germline V gene encodes CDR1 SNHLY and CDR2 FYNNEI. The CDR3 spans 10 residues.

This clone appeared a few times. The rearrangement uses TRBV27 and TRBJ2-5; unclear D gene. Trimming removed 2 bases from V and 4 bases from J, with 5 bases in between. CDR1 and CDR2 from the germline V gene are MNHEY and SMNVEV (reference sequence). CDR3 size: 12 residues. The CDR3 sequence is CASSLLGETQYF. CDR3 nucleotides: TGTGCCAGCAGTTTACTCGGAGAGACCCAGTACTTC.

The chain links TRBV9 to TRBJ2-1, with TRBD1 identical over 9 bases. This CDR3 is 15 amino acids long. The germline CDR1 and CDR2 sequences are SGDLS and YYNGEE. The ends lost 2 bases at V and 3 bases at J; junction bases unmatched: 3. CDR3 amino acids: CASSVGTGYYNEQFF. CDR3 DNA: TGTGCCAGCAGCGTCGGGACAGGGTACTACAATGAGCAGTTCTTC. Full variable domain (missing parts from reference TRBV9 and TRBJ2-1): DSGVTQTPKHLITATGQRVTLRCSPRSGDLSVYWYQQSLDQGLQFLIQYYNGEERAKGNILERFSAQQFPDLHSELNLSSLELGDSALYFCASSVGTGYYNEQFFGPGTRLTVL.

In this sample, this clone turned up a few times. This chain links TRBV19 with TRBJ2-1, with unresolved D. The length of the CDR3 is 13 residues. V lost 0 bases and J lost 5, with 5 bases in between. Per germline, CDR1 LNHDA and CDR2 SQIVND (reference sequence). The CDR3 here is CASSIDFDNEQFF. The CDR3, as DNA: TGTGCCAGTAGTATAGACTTCGACAATGAGCAGTTCTTC.

CDR3 region: CASSFRGRVSTDTQYF. CDR3 nucleotides: TGTGCCAGCAGCTTCCGAGGGAGGGTGAGCACAGATACGCAGTATTTT. The V gene is TRBV7-2, the J gene TRBJ2-3, with 7 bases fitting TRBD2. V dropped 3 bases and J dropped 0; count of bases not matched to a gene: 6. The CDR3 contains 16 residues. Germline V gene sequence: CDR1 SGHTA, CDR2 FQGNSA.

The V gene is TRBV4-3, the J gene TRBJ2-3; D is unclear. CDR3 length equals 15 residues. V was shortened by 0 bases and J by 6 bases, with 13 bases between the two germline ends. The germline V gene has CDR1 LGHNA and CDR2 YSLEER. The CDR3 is CASSQEGWGRDTQYF. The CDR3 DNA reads TGCGCCAGCAGCCAAGAGGGCTGGGGTAGGGATACGCAGTATTTT.

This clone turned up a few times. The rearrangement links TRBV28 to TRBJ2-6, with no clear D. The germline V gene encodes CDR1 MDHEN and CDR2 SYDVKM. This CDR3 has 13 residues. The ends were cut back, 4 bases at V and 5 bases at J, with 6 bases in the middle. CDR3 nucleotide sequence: TGTGCCAGCAGTTCAGTGTGGGCCAACGTCCTGACTTTC. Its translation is CASSSVWANVLTF. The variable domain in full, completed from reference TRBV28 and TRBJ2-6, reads DVKVTQSSRYLVKRTGEKVFLECVQDMDHENMFWYRQDPGLGLRLIYFSYDVKMKEKGDIPEGYSVSREKKERFSLILESASTNQTSMYLCASSSVWANVLTFGAGSRLTVL.

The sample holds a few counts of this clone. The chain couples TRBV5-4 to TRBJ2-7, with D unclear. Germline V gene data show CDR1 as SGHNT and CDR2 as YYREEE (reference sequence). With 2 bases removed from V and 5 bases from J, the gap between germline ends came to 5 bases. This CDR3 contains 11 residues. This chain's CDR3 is CASSFGHEQYF. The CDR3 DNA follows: TGTGCCAGCAGCTTTGGCCACGAGCAGTACTTC.

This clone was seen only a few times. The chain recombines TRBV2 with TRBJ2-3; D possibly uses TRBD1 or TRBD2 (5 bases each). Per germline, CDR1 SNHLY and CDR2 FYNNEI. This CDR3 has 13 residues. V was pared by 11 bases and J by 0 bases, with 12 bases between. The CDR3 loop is CAVWGKSTDTQYF. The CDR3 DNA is TGTGCCGTCTGGGGGAAAAGCACAGATACGCAGTATTTT.